One and the same sample provided the 29 T cell receptor beta chains below, sequenced in a study of shared clonotypes between healthy human individuals. Naivety among CD8 cells was defined by CD45RO negativity and positive CCR7 selection, thereby excluding terminally differentiated effector memory CD45RA+ cells. Generated by immunoSEQ multiplex PCR, the TCRdb table keeps only in-frame clones and is missing some. Counted here are some 2.1 million clones, 93% occurring once; the ten biggest clones make up about 1.6%. Sequencing was performed on naive CD8+ T cells from PBMCs. Source of these receptors: a man younger than 35 in good health. Some clones in this sample may be carry-over from other donors' samples.

The chain uses TRBV27 and TRBJ1-4; D is unclear. This CDR3 contains 14 residues. Trimming took off 3 bases at V and 8 bases at J, with 13 bases between the two ends. The germline V gene has CDR1 MNHEY and CDR2 SMNVEV (reference sequence). The CDR3 DNA follows: TGTGCCAGCAGTTTTCGTGACCCTGGGGAAAAACTGTTTTTT. The encoded protein is CASSFRDPGEKLFF.

The chain joins TRBV2 to TRBJ1-3; D unresolved. V lost 3 bases and J lost 0, with 15 bases in between. CDR1 SNHLY and CDR2 FYNNEI come from the germline V gene. The CDR3 spans 17 residues. As DNA, the CDR3 is TGTGCCAGCAGTGAGGACTGGACGGGTTACTCTGGAAACACCATATATTTT. This sequence encodes CASSEDWTGYSGNTIYF.

The V gene is TRBV7-3, the J gene TRBJ2-7, with 8 bases aligning to TRBD1. CDR1 is SGHTA and CDR2 is FQGTGA in the germline V gene. The CDR3 sequence is 15 residues long. The V segment lost 5 bases and the J segment 3 bases; nucleotides outside the gene matches: 9. The CDR3 region has the DNA TGTGCCAGCAGCCAAGGACAGGGTGAGGTCTACGAGCAGTACTTC. Its translation: CASSQGQGEVYEQYF.

This chain links TRBV5-6 with TRBJ2-7; no definite D call. V was pared by 2 bases and J by 1 base, with 13 bases between. The CDR3 has 15 amino acids. Germline V CDR1 and CDR2: SGHDT, YYEEEE. In DNA, the CDR3 is TGTGCCAGCAGCTTAAGGGTAGCTCGGTCCTACGAGCAGTACTTC. Its translation: CASSLRVARSYEQYF.

The chain recombines TRBV7-9 with TRBJ2-1; TRBD2 might be the D (6 bases). The CDR3 totals 15 residues. Per the germline V gene, CDR1 is SEHNR and CDR2 is FQNEAQ (reference sequence). Trimming removed 5 bases at V and 0 bases at J, with 11 bases between. CDR3 in DNA: TGTGCCAGCAGCCAGAGGGGAGGCTCCTACAATGAGCAGTTCTTC. This translates into CASSQRGGSYNEQFF.

This sequence joins TRBV15 and TRBJ1-3; weak D call: TRBD1 (5 bases). The V gene lost 2 bases and the J gene lost 1 base, with 18 bases spanning the gap. This CDR3 contains 18 residues. Germline lookup yields CDR1 LNHNV and CDR2 YYDKDF (reference sequence). CDR3 coding DNA: TGTGCCACCAGCAGATCCTTGTCAGGGATTCGGTCTGGAAACACCATATATTTT. This sequence encodes CATSRSLSGIRSGNTIYF.

CDR3 bases: TGTGCCAGCAGCCCGACAGGGGAACTTAATGAAAAACTGTTTTTT. Protein sequence: CASSPTGELNEKLFF. The chain combines TRBV28 with TRBJ1-4; 8 bases fit TRBD1. CDR1 is MDHEN and CDR2 is SYDVKM in the germline V gene. This CDR3 contains 15 residues. V shed 6 bases and J 4 bases; nucleotides not matched to a gene: 7. Variable domain in full (rest from reference TRBV28 and TRBJ1-4): DVKVTQSSRYLVKRTGEKVFLECVQDMDHENMFWYRQDPGLGLRLIYFSYDVKMKEKGDIPEGYSVSREKKERFSLILESASTNQTSMYLCASSPTGELNEKLFFGSGTQLSVL.

This rearrangement joins TRBV27 to TRBJ2-3; TRBD2 matches 11 bases. The CDR3 covers 17 residues. The germline V gene has CDR1 MNHEY and CDR2 SMNVEV (reference sequence). V shed 5 bases, J shed 2 bases, and the junction held 9 bases outside the gene matches. CDR3 coding DNA: TGTGCCAGCAGTCCGTCGACTAGCGGGGATTTCACAGATACGCAGTATTTT. Protein: CASSPSTSGDFTDTQYF.

The rearrangement links TRBV27 to TRBJ2-1; D is perhaps TRBD2 (6 bases). The CDR3 consists of 15 residues. V was clipped by 0 bases and J by 3 bases, with 9 bases between them. The germline CDR1 and CDR2 sequences are MNHEY and SMNVEV (reference sequence). CDR3 amino acids: CASSLSGGNYNEQFF. Written as DNA, the CDR3 is TGTGCCAGCAGTTTATCTGGCGGGAACTACAATGAGCAGTTCTTC.

This sequence joins TRBV29-1 and TRBJ2-3; TRBD2 matches at 8 bases. The CDR3 loop spans 14 amino acids. From germline, CDR1 is SQVTM and CDR2 ANQGSEA. The V gene end was trimmed by 3 bases and the J gene end by 4 bases; junction bases not matched to a gene: 6. The DNA of the CDR3 is TGCAGCGTTGATAGCGGGATTCGTGCAGATACGCAGTATTTT. It specifies CSVDSGIRADTQYF.

J is TRBJ1-2 and V is TRBV5-1; 7 bases line up with TRBD1. The CDR3 totals 14 residues. The V gene end was trimmed by 4 bases and the J gene end by 8 bases; junction bases not matched to a gene: 11. The germline gives CDR1 SGHRS, CDR2 YFSETQ. The CDR3 region has the DNA TGCGCCAGCAGCCCTCACAGGGGAAGCTACGGCTACACCTTC. Protein product: CASSPHRGSYGYTF.

This chain links TRBV2 with TRBJ2-5; 7 bases fit TRBD2. CDR3 length: 14 amino acids. From germline, CDR1 is SNHLY and CDR2 FYNNEI. Trimming took 6 bases from V and 0 from J; bases not matched to a gene: 4. Written as DNA, the CDR3 is TGTGCCAGCAGCCTTACTAGCGACCAAGAGACCCAGTACTTC. The encoded protein is CASSLTSDQETQYF. Complete variable domain (other parts from reference TRBV2 and TRBJ2-5): EPEVTQTPSHQVTQMGQEVILRCVPISNHLYFYWYRQILGQKVEFLVSFYNNEISEKSEIFDDQFSVERPDGSNFTLKIRSTKLEDSAMYFCASSLTSDQETQYFGPGTRLLVL.

This chain joins TRBV21-1 and TRBJ2-7; the table's D call, TRBD1, has no DNA check behind it. TRBV21-1 is recorded as a pseudogene. The CDR3 is 14 amino acids. The CDR3 here is CASRGRGTAYEQYF. The CDR3 nucleotides read TGTGCCAGCAGGGGCAGGGGTACGGCCTACGAGCAGTACTTC.

The chain is built from TRBV7-9 and TRBJ2-7, with D tentatively TRBD2 (7 bases). V gave up 1 base and J gave up 0 bases, with 10 bases separating them. The V gene's germline CDR1 is SEHNR and CDR2 FQNEAQ (reference sequence). The CDR3 loop spans 15 amino acids. The CDR3 sequence: CASSLVAGASYEQYF. DNA for the CDR3: TGTGCCAGCAGCTTAGTGGCGGGGGCCTCCTACGAGCAGTACTTC.

The V call is TRBV7-6, the J call TRBJ2-1; 8 nucleotides agree with TRBD1. The V segment lost 4 bases and the J segment 5 bases; nucleotides outside the gene matches: 10. The length of the CDR3 is 16 residues. Germline CDR1 and CDR2: SGHVS and FNYEAQ. The CDR3 is CASSSLDRGLHNEQFF. The CDR3 region has the DNA TGTGCCAGCAGCTCCCTCGACAGGGGTCTACACAATGAGCAGTTCTTC.

This clone was detected a few times. The gene calls are TRBV4-1 and TRBJ1-1; D is possibly TRBD1 (6 bases). Germline V CDR1 and CDR2: MGHRA, YSYEKL. Trimming stripped 1 base from V and 3 bases from J, with 6 bases between. The CDR3 extends over 13 amino acids. CDR3 protein: CASSQAGDTEAFF. The CDR3 DNA follows: TGCGCCAGCAGCCAAGCAGGGGACACTGAAGCTTTCTTT.

The chain couples TRBV7-9 to TRBJ2-1; 7 nucleotides match TRBD2. V lost 1 base, J lost 5 bases, and 5 bases stayed unmatched. The CDR3 totals 15 residues. Germline V CDR1 and CDR2: SEHNR, FQNEAQ (reference sequence). Here the CDR3 DNA reads TGTGCCAGCAGCTTAGTATTGCTAGCGGACAATGAGCAGTTCTTC. It encodes CASSLVLLADNEQFF. The variable domain in full, completed from reference TRBV7-9 and TRBJ2-1, reads DTGVSQNPRHKITKRGQNVTFRCDPISEHNRLYWYRQTLGQGPEFLTYFQNEAQLEKSRLLSDRFSAERPKGSFSTLEIQRTEQGDSAMYLCASSLVLLADNEQFFGPGTRLTVL.

About this clone: The sample carries other DNA sequences with the same CDR3. The rearrangement links TRBV5-1 to TRBJ2-2; D may be TRBD1 or TRBD2 (5 bases each). Trimming took off 1 base at V and 5 bases at J, with 9 bases between the two ends. This CDR3 comprises 14 residues. Germline V gives CDR1 SGHRS, CDR2 YFSETQ. The CDR3 nucleotides read TGCGCCAGCAGCTTGCCGGGGCGGACCGGGGAGCTGTTTTTT. Amino acids: CASSLPGRTGELFF.

This clone appeared a single time. The chain recombines TRBV25-1 with TRBJ2-1; D could derive from TRBD1 or TRBD2 (5 bases each). The CDR3 runs 15 residues. The V and J ends lost 6 bases and 4 bases respectively, with 16 bases between them. CDR1 is MGHDK and CDR2 is SYGVNS in the germline V gene. The CDR3 loop reads CASSWGVGEYNEQFF. The CDR3 DNA sequence: TGTGCCAGCAGCTGGGGCGTGGGAGAATACAATGAGCAGTTCTTC.

The gene calls are TRBV7-2 and TRBJ1-3; D is undetermined. V was pared by 5 bases and J by 0 bases, with 11 bases between. In germline, CDR1 is SGHTA, CDR2 FQGNSA. The CDR3 loop spans 15 amino acids. Here the CDR3 reads CASSTARSSGNTIYF. The DNA for the CDR3 is TGTGCCAGCAGCACAGCCAGGAGCTCTGGAAACACCATATATTTT.

This rearrangement joins TRBV5-1 to TRBJ1-1, with D tentatively TRBD1 (6 bases). The CDR3 runs 13 residues. Germline CDR1 and CDR2: SGHRS and YFSETQ. Trimming removed 5 bases at V and 3 bases at J, with 11 bases between. The CDR3 reads CASRAGDYTEAFF. The CDR3 DNA reads as TGCGCCAGCAGGGCAGGGGATTACACTGAAGCTTTCTTT.

The CDR3: CASSQQAGGKGNEQFF. CDR3 in DNA: TGTGCCAGCAGCCAACAAGCAGGGGGCAAGGGCAATGAGCAGTTCTTC. The chain joins TRBV5-4 to TRBJ2-1, with 8 bases lining up with TRBD1. J gave up 6 bases and V 4 bases, and 12 bases lay outside the gene matches. The CDR3 totals 16 residues. Germline V CDR1 and CDR2: SGHNT, YYREEE (reference sequence).

The chain links TRBV7-9 to TRBJ1-1; D is ambiguous. CDR1 and CDR2 (germline): SEHNR, FQNEAQ (reference sequence). The CDR3 length is 12 residues. Trimming cost V 5 bases and J 6 bases, with 10 bases left between them. DNA of the CDR3: TGTGCCAGCAGCGGCCGTGGGTCTGAAGCTTTCTTT. Translation: CASSGRGSEAFF. The full variable domain, completed using reference TRBV7-9 and TRBJ1-1, is DTGVSQNPRHKITKRGQNVTFRCDPISEHNRLYWYRQTLGQGPEFLTYFQNEAQLEKSRLLSDRFSAERPKGSFSTLEIQRTEQGDSAMYLCASSGRGSEAFFGQGTRLTVV.

The chain is built from TRBV29-1 and TRBJ2-1; D is unresolved. Trimming stripped 8 bases from V and 4 bases from J, with 12 bases between. The CDR3 length is 12 residues. The germline CDR1 and CDR2 sequences are SQVTM and ANQGSEA. The CDR3 here is CSLRTYYNEQFF. The CDR3 DNA reads as TGCAGCCTCCGGACGTATTACAATGAGCAGTTCTTC.

This sequence joins TRBV19 and TRBJ1-1; D may be TRBD1 (5 bases). Germline assignment: CDR1 LNHDA and CDR2 SQIVND (reference sequence). Trimming removed 7 bases from V and 4 bases from J, with 16 bases in between. CDR3 length: 14 amino acids. The CDR3 region has the DNA TGTGCCAGTATCCTCGGACGGACACCCACTGAAGCTTTCTTT. Translation: CASILGRTPTEAFF.

This chain uses TRBV28 with TRBJ1-2; D not resolved. Germline loops: CDR1 MDHEN, CDR2 SYDVKM. With 2 bases removed from V and 8 bases from J, the gap between germline ends came to 12 bases. The CDR3 contains 13 residues. The CDR3 here is CASSLAPRRGYTF. The CDR3 region has the DNA TGTGCCAGCAGTTTAGCCCCTCGGAGGGGCTACACCTTC.

The gene calls are TRBV27 and TRBJ1-5, with unresolved D. The CDR3 is 12 amino acids. Trimming removed 6 bases at V and 9 bases at J, with 12 bases between. Germline CDR1 reads MNHEY; CDR2 reads SMNVEV (reference sequence). The CDR3: CASRAPGGPQHF. In DNA, the CDR3 is TGTGCCAGCAGAGCCCCCGGTGGGCCCCAGCATTTT.

The chain employs TRBV7-8 and TRBJ2-1, with 8 bases lining up with TRBD1. The CDR3 has 13 amino acids. V trimming: 4 bases; J trimming: 7 bases; junction bases outside the gene matches: 3. Germline CDR1 SGHVS, CDR2 FQNEAQ. For the CDR3, the DNA is TGTGCCAGCAGCTGGACAGGGTTTAATGAGCAGTTCTTC. Translating it yields CASSWTGFNEQFF.

This sequence joins TRBV27 and TRBJ2-2, with 12 positions matching TRBD2. The CDR3 covers 20 residues. Per germline, CDR1 MNHEY and CDR2 SMNVEV (reference sequence). V lost 7 bases to trimming and J lost 3 bases; unmatched junction nucleotides: 18. DNA of the CDR3: TGTGCCAGCAAAAGACGACTTAGACTAGCGGGAGAGGCGGACACCGGGGAGCTGTTTTTT. As protein: CASKRRLRLAGEADTGELFF.